Following are 21 T cell receptor beta chains from one sample sequenced in a study of response to subunit inactivated influenza vaccine. TCRdb redid the calling of the RT-PCR reads with MiXCR, one entry per CDR3 protein. Of roughly 500,000 distinct CDR3 sequences listed, 15% to 20% are singletons. Source: CD4+ T cells sorted from PBMCs, taken about 24 months after vaccination. The receptors originated from a man between 50 and 69 years old who received an inactivated influenza vaccine.

This clonotype has a count of ten or more. This chain connects TRBV12-3 or TRBV12-4 to TRBJ2-7; 11 nucleotides match TRBD2. The CDR3 contains 15 residues. The J segment lost 3 bases and the V segment lost 2 bases, leaving 3 bases of the junction unmatched. CDR3 nucleotide sequence: TGTGCCAGCAGTTTAAAACTAGCGGGGGTCTACGAGCAGTACTTC. It codes for CASSLKLAGVYEQYF.

This clonotype has a count of ten or more. The chain joins TRBV6-1 to TRBJ2-7, with 8 nucleotides matching TRBD1. J was trimmed by 6 bases and V by 7 bases; bases with no gene match: 8. The CDR3 consists of 13 residues. Germline-derived CDR1 and CDR2 are MNHNS and SASEGT. The CDR3 loop reads CASKRTGPLEQYF. The CDR3 DNA reads as TGTGCCAGCAAGCGGACAGGGCCACTCGAGCAGTACTTC.

This clonotype is a singleton in its sample. A junction end diverges from the germline sequence, so it may reflect a read error. The chain is built from TRBV27 and TRBJ2-7; 10 nucleotides align to TRBD1. This CDR3 has 15 amino acids. Per the germline V gene, CDR1 is MNHEY and CDR2 is SMNVEV (reference sequence). CDR3 amino acids: CASRLDRGDPYEQYF. CDR3 DNA sequence: TGTGCCAGCCGTTTGGACAGGGGGGACCCCTACGAGCAGTACTTC.

This clonotype was recorded at least ten times. V is TRBV3-1 and J is TRBJ2-2, with 10 bases aligning to TRBD1. Trimming cost V 4 bases and J 6 bases; bases outside gene matches: 8. There are 16 residues in the CDR3. Per germline, CDR1 LGHDT and CDR2 YNNKEL (reference sequence). The CDR3 loop reads CASSPSQTGGSGELFF. The CDR3 coding sequence is TGTGCCAGCAGCCCTTCCCAGACAGGGGGCTCCGGGGAGCTGTTTTTT.

This clonotype has a count of ten or more. The J gene is TRBJ2-1, the V gene TRBV12-3 or TRBV12-4; TRBD2 is a possible D gene (6 bases). The CDR3 is made up of 15 amino acids. V gave up 3 bases and J gave up 7 bases, with 16 bases separating them. CDR3 bases: TGTGCCAGCAGTTTGGAGGGAGTCTCGGAGAATGAGCAGTTCTTC. Its translation is CASSLEGVSENEQFF.

Here the CDR3 reads CASSQATGLGAYEQYF. CDR3 nucleotides: TGCGCCAGCAGCCAGGCGACAGGGCTCGGCGCCTACGAGCAGTACTTC. The chain couples TRBV4-3 to TRBJ2-7; the match to TRBD1 covers 7 bases. This CDR3 is 16 amino acids long. CDR1 and CDR2 (germline): LGHNA, YSLEER. The V and J ends lost 3 bases and 2 bases, in that order; junction bases with no gene match: 10.

A few counts support this clonotype. This chain joins TRBV7-8 and TRBJ1-5, with TRBD1 identical over 8 bases. V gave up 1 base and J gave up 3 bases; unmatched junction bases: 5. Looked up from germline, CDR1 is SGHVS and CDR2 is FQNEAQ. CDR3 length: 16 residues. CDR3 coding DNA: TGTGCCAGCAGCTTAGTTCAGGGGGCGAACAATCAGCCCCAGCATTTT. Protein product: CASSLVQGANNQPQHF.

With respect to this clonotype: The junction and the germline gene differ at one end; a read error may be behind it. The chain is built from TRBV12-3 or TRBV12-4 and TRBJ2-7, with no clear D. The CDR3 spans 12 residues. Here the CDR3 DNA reads TGTGCCAGCATTTTAGTGGGATACGAGCAGTACTTC. It translates to CASILVGYEQYF.

CDR3 coding DNA: TGCAGTGCTAGAGGAGGGACTAGCGGGAGTATCAATGAGCAGTTCTTC. Its protein product is CSARGGTSGSINEQFF. The J gene is TRBJ2-1, the V gene TRBV20-1; 14 bases fit TRBD2. Germline V gene data show CDR1 as DFQATT and CDR2 as SNEGSKA (reference sequence). V was clipped by 1 base and J by 6 bases; unmatched bases: 5. This CDR3 comprises 16 residues.

This clonotype was found a few times. The V and J genes are TRBV7-9 and TRBJ2-7; a possible D gene is TRBD1 (7 bases). The CDR3 has 14 amino acids. The V gene lost 7 bases and the J gene lost 2 bases, with 15 bases spanning the gap. Germline V gene sequence: CDR1 SEHNR, CDR2 FQNEAQ (reference sequence). CDR3 sequence (DNA): TGTGCCAGCACCGCCAGGGGGGCGGCCTACGAGCAGTACTTC. Encoded protein: CASTARGAAYEQYF.

This clonotype was counted only a few times. The chain employs TRBV20-1 and TRBJ2-6; D is possibly TRBD1 (6 bases). Germline CDR1 and CDR2: DFQATT and SNEGSKA (reference sequence). Trimming shortened V by 6 bases and J by 1 base, and 19 bases separated the two germline ends. The CDR3 loop spans 17 amino acids. CDR3 nucleotide sequence: TGCAGTGCCCCGGCCAGGGGATATCAGTCTGGGGCCAACGTCCTGACTTTC. Its translation is CSAPARGYQSGANVLTF.

This chain links TRBV6-1 with TRBJ2-7; 12 nucleotides match TRBD2. This CDR3 is built from 15 residues. Per germline, CDR1 MNHNS and CDR2 SASEGT. V gave up 5 bases and J gave up 3 bases; unmatched junction bases: 5. The CDR3 DNA is TGTGCCAGCAGTAGGACTAGCGGGACCTTCTACGAGCAGTACTTC. Amino acids: CASSRTSGTFYEQYF.

A few counts support this clonotype. J is TRBJ2-3 and V is TRBV29-1, with 13 bases that match TRBD2. The germline V gene encodes CDR1 SQVTM and CDR2 ANQGSEA. V lost 7 bases, J lost 2 bases, and 3 bases stayed unmatched. The CDR3 has 14 residues. CDR3 bases: TGCAGCGGCACTAGCGGGAGGGACACAGATACGCAGTATTTT. Encoded protein: CSGTSGRDTDTQYF.

This clonotype has just a few counts. V and J are TRBV18 and TRBJ1-2, with no clear D. The CDR3 is 16 amino acids. CDR1 and CDR2 (germline): KGHSH, LQKENI. Trimming left V 2 bases short and J 0 bases short, with 13 bases between. In DNA form, the CDR3 reads TGTGCCAGCTCACCAATGGTACAGACGGCTAACTATGGCTACACCTTC. This translates into CASSPMVQTANYGYTF.

The chain links TRBV7-2 to TRBJ2-3; TRBD2 is a possible D gene (5 bases). The CDR3 is 13 residues long. CDR1 is SGHTA and CDR2 is FQGNSA in the germline V gene. Trimming removed 8 bases at V and 1 base at J, with 10 bases between. This CDR3 is CASSDGGTDTQYF. In DNA, the CDR3 is TGTGCCAGCTCCGACGGGGGCACAGATACGCAGTATTTT.

A few counts support this clonotype. This chain connects TRBV5-4 to TRBJ2-4; D possibly corresponds to TRBD1 (6 bases). Germline CDR1 SGHNT, CDR2 YYREEE (reference sequence). V was clipped by 2 bases and J by 1 base, with 10 bases between them. CDR3 length equals 15 residues. CDR3 bases: TGTGCCAGCAGCTTACAGGGCCGGGCCAAAAACATTCAGTACTTC. Its protein product is CASSLQGRAKNIQYF.

This clonotype was observed a few times. V is TRBV5-1 and J is TRBJ1-1; D not certain. V lost 0 bases and J lost 10, with 7 bases in between. Germline CDR1 and CDR2: SGHRS and YFSETQ. The CDR3 length is 11 residues. CDR3 region: CASSLGSGAFF. Written as DNA, the CDR3 is TGCGCCAGCAGCTTGGGCAGTGGAGCTTTCTTT.

This clonotype showed up just a few times. The genes are TRBV9 and TRBJ2-2, with unresolved D. V lost 0 bases to trimming and J lost 4 bases, with 13 bases between them. The CDR3 consists of 16 residues. CDR1 is SGDLS and CDR2 is YYNGEE in the germline V gene. The CDR3 region is CASSVDGSGSTGELFF. The CDR3 DNA sequence: TGTGCCAGCAGCGTAGACGGCAGTGGATCCACCGGGGAGCTGTTTTTT.

Many counts were recorded for this clonotype. The J gene is TRBJ2-5, the V gene TRBV20-1; perhaps TRBD1 as D (6 bases). V was pared by 6 bases and J by 0 bases, with 14 bases between. The CDR3 totals 14 residues. The germline CDR1 and CDR2 sequences are DFQATT and SNEGSKA (reference sequence). The CDR3 loop is CSAPGHQYQETQYF. In DNA form, the CDR3 reads TGCAGTGCCCCGGGACACCAGTACCAAGAGACCCAGTACTTC.

This chain connects TRBV12-3 or TRBV12-4 to TRBJ2-1, with 9 bases identical to TRBD1. Losses at the gene ends were 5 bases for V and 4 bases for J; bases not matched to a gene: 6. This CDR3 comprises 15 residues. The CDR3 spells CASSPTGGGYNEQFF. CDR3 in DNA: TGTGCCAGCAGTCCCACAGGGGGCGGGTACAATGAGCAGTTCTTC.

In its sample, this clonotype was seen a few times. The CDR3 DNA reads TGTGCCAGCAGCCAAGGTGGGGTTGGTGAGCAGTTCTTC. Its protein product is CASSQGGVGEQFF. The chain has TRBV14 and TRBJ2-1; D ambiguous. Germline V lookup: CDR1 SGHDN, CDR2 FVKESK. The CDR3 covers 13 residues. The V and J ends lost 1 base and 9 bases respectively, with 10 bases between them.